This paragraph covers one TCR beta chain sequence. The protocol was immunoSEQ multiplex PCR, while the TCRdb copy is restricted to in-frame clones and leaves out a portion. The sample lists more than 1,200,000 clones, 98% to 99% occurring once. This entry is derived from a study of shared clonotypes between healthy human individuals. The CDR3 spans 16 residues. Losses at the gene ends were 5 bases for V and 8 bases for J; bases not matched to a gene: 12. CDR1 is ENHRY and CDR2 is SYGVKD in the germline V gene. The rearrangement links TRBV10-3 to TRBJ2-1; 10 positions agree with TRBD2. Material: naive CD4+ T cells sorted from blood. As for subset: CD45RA+ positively selected. This clonotype was sampled from a man aged 25 to 40 in good health. The CDR3 protein is CAISSPSGRADHEQFF. CDR3 in DNA: TGTGCCATCAGTTCCCCGAGCGGGAGGGCCGACCATGAGCAGTTCTTC.